This TCR beta chain appears in the sequencing data of a study of beta chain features in type 1 diabetes. Study-level results: Shorter TCRB CDR3s, moderately but significantly so, marked every one of the four CD4+ subsets in Type 1 diabetes patients. Among type 1 diabetes patients, VDJ junctions had fewer insertions and more deletions.

This clone was counted only a few times. Its matching antigen is unknown. The V gene lost 5 bases and the J gene lost 9 bases, with 14 bases spanning the gap. Germline-derived CDR1 and CDR2 are SGHTA and FQGTGA. CDR3 length: 13 residues. The study reverse transcribed the entire isolated RNA, so it sequenced expressed TCRB transcripts. Some clones are missing from TCRdb's copy, which holds only in-frame ones; the method was immunoSEQ multiplex PCR. The sample comprises 95,000 to 150,000 clones, roughly 15% of which are singletons, and over 2% rests with the top ten. The sequence came from a man aged 25-45 years with type 1 diabetes. Source material: central memory CD4+ T cells from blood. The chain is built from TRBV7-3 and TRBJ2-1, with D perhaps TRBD1 (6 bases). The CDR3 DNA reads as TGTGCCAGCAGCCCCACAGGGCGAGGTGAGCAGTTCTTC. Protein sequence: CASSPTGRGEQFF.